This is a list of T cell receptor beta chains from one sample in a study of control samples from healthy donors and cancer patients. Sequenced by immunoSEQ multiplex PCR; TCRdb stores in-frame clones only, minus some. The profile shows under 200,000 clones, about 94% of them singletons. Sequencing was done on a sample of blood. Receptor source: a woman in her thirties or forties in good health. Both conserved end residues are part of each CDR3. D genes are given only for firm matches.

V	D	J	DNA	CDR3
TRBV29-1	-	TRBJ1-1	TGCAGCGTGAACGGAGTTCTGAACACTGAAGCTTTCTTT	CSVNGVLNTEAFF
TRBV29-1	-	TRBJ1-1	TGCAGCGTTAGACAAACGAACACTGAAGCTTTCTTT	CSVRQTNTEAFF
TRBV5-1	TRBD2	TRBJ2-7	TGCGCCAGCAGCTTGGGGCGGGAGATCGAGCAGTACTTC	CASSLGREIEQYF
TRBV20-1	-	TRBJ1-5	TGCAGTGCTAGTGAGGGTGCTTTGAATTTGAGGATTCAGCCCCAGCATTTT	CSASEGALNLRIQPQHF
TRBV4-1	TRBD1	TRBJ1-4	TGCGCCAGCAGCCAGCCTTACAGGGGGACTAATGAAAAACTGTTTTTT	CASSQPYRGTNEKLFF
TRBV9	TRBD1	TRBJ1-1	TGTGCCAGCAGCTTGGGACAGGGGATGAACACTGAAGCTTTCTTT	CASSLGQGMNTEAFF
TRBV29-1	-	TRBJ1-2	TGCAGCGTTGGACGTTCAGCTAACTATGGCTACACCTTC	CSVGRSANYGYTF
TRBV5-1	-	TRBJ2-4	TGCGCCAGCAGCCCGGCCGGGAGAACCGCTCAATTACTAGCCAAAAACATTCAGTACTTC	CASSPAGRTAQLLAKNIQYF
TRBV2	-	TRBJ1-2	TGTGCCAGCAGTCGAGAGGCGCCAGGCTCTGGCTACACCTTC	CASSREAPGSGYTF
TRBV4-3	-	TRBJ1-5	TGCGCCAGCAGCCAGGAGAACAGGGCCCATCAGCCCCAGCATTTT	CASSQENRAHQPQHF
TRBV7-9	TRBD1	TRBJ1-1	TGTGCCAGCAGCCCTAGGACAGGGGGGACTGAAGCTTTCTTT	CASSPRTGGTEAFF
TRBV9	-	TRBJ1-1	TGTGCCAGCACCGAAACATTCATGAACACTGAAGCTTTCTTT	CASTETFMNTEAFF
TRBV27	TRBD1	TRBJ1-4	TGTGCCAGCAGTTCGACAGGGTGGCCAACTAATGAAAAACTGTTTTTT	CASSSTGWPTNEKLFF
TRBV19	TRBD2	TRBJ2-1	TGTGCCAGTAGTATGAGGCTAGCGGGGGGGTATGAGCAGTTCTTC	CASSMRLAGGYEQFF
TRBV5-1	-	TRBJ2-7	TGCGCCAGCAGCTTAGTGACGGAGCCCTACGAGCAGTACTTC	CASSLVTEPYEQYF